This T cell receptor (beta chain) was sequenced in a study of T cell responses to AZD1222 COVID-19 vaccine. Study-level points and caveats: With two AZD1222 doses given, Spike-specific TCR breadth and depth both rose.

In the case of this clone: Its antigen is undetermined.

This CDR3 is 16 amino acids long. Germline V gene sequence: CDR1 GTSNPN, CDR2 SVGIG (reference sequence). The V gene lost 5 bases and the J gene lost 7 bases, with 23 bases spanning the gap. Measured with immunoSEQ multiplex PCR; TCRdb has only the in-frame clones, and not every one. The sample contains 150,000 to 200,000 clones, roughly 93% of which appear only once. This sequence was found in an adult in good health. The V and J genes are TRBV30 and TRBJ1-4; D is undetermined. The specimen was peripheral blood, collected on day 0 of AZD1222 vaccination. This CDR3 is CAWCGTIGQECEKLFF. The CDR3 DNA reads TGTGCCTGGTGTGGTACAATCGGCCAGGAATGTGAAAAACTGTTTTTT.